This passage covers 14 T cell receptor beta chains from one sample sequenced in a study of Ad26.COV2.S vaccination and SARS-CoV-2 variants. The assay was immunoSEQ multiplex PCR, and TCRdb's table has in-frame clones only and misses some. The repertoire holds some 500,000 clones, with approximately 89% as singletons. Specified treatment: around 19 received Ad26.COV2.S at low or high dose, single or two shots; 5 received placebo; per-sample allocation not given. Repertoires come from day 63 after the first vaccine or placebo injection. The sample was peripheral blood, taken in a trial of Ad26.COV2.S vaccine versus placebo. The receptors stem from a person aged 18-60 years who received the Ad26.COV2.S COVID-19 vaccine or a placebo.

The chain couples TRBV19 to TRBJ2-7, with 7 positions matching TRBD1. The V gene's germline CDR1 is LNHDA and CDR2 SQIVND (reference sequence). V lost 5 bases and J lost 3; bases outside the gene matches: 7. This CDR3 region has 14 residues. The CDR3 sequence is CASSRDRKLYEQYF. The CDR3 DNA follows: TGTGCCAGTAGTCGGGACAGAAAACTCTACGAGCAGTACTTC.

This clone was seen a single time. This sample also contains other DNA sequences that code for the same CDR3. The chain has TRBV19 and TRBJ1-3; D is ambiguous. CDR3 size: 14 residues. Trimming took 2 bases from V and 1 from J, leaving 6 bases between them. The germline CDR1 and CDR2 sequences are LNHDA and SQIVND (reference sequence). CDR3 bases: TGTGCCAGTAGTATACGGGGATCTGGAAACACCATATATTTT. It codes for CASSIRGSGNTIYF.

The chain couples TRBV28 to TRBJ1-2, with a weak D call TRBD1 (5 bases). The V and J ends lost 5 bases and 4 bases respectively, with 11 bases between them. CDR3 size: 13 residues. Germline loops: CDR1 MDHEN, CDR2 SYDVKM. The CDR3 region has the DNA TGTGCCAGCAGTCTTAGACAGCTCTATGGCTACACCTTC. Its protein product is CASSLRQLYGYTF.

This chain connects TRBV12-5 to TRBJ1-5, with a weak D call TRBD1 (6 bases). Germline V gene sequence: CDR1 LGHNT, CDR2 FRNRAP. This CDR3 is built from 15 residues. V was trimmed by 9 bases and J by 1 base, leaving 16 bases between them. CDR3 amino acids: CASSLSGGSNQPQHF. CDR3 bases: TGTGCTAGCAGCCTCTCCGGGGGCAGCAATCAGCCCCAGCATTTT.

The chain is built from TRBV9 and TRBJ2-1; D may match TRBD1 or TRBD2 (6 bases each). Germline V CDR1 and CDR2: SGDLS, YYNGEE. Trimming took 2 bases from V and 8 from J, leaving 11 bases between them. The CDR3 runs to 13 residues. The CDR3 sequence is CASSVGGEDEQFF. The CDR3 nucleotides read TGTGCCAGCAGCGTCGGGGGCGAGGATGAGCAGTTCTTC.

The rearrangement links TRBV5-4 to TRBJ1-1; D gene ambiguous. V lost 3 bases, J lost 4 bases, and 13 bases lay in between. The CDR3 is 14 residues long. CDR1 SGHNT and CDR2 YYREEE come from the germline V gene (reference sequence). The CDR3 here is CASSSVPLSTEAFF. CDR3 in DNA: TGTGCCAGCAGCTCTGTCCCCCTCAGCACTGAAGCTTTCTTT.

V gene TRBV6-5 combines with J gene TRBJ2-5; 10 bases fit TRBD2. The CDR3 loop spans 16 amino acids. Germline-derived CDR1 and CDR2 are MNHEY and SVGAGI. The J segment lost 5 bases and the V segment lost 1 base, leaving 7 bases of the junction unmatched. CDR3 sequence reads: CASSYWLAGDGETQYF. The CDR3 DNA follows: TGTGCCAGCAGTTACTGGCTAGCGGGAGATGGGGAGACCCAGTACTTC.

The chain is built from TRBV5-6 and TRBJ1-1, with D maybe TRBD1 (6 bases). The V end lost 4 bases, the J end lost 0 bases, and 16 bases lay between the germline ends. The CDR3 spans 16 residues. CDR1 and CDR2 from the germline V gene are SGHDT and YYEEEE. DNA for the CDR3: TGTGCCAGCAGCCCCGGGACAACAGATCTGAACACTGAAGCTTTCTTT. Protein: CASSPGTTDLNTEAFF.

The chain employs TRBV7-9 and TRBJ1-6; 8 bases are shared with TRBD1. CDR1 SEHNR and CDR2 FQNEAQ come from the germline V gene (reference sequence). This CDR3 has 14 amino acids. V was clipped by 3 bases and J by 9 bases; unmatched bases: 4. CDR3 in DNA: TGTGCCAGCAGCTTTGGGACAGGATTTTCACCCCTCCACTTT. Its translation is CASSFGTGFSPLHF.

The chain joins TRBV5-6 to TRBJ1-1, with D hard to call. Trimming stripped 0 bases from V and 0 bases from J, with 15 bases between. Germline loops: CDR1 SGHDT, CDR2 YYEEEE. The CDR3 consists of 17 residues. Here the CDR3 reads CASSLALRRDLNTEAFF. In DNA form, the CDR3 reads TGTGCCAGCAGCTTGGCCTTACGCCGGGATTTGAACACTGAAGCTTTCTTT.

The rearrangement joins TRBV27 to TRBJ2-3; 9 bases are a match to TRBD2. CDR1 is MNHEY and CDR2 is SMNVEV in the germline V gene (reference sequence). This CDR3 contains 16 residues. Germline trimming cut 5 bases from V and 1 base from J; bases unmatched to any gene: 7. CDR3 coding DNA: TGTGCCAGCAGTGCTCGGAGGACTAGCGGCACAGATACGCAGTATTTT. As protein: CASSARRTSGTDTQYF.

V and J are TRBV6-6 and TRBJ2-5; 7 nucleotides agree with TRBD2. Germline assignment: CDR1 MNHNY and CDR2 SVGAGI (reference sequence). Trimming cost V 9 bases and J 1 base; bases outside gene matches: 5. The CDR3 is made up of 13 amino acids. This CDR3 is CASRGDLQETQYF. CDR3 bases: TGTGCCAGTCGGGGGGACCTCCAAGAGACCCAGTACTTC.

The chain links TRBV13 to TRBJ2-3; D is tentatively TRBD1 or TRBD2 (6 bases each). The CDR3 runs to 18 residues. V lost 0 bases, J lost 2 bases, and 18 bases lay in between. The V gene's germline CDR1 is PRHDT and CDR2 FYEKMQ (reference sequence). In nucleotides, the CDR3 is TGTGCCAGCAGCTTAGGTGGCTGGACACAGGGACTCACAGATACGCAGTATTTT. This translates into CASSLGGWTQGLTDTQYF. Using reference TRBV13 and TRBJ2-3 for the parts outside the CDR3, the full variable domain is AAGVIQSPRHLIKEKRETATLKCYPIPRHDTVYWYQQGPGQDPQFLISFYEKMQSDKGSIPDRFSAQQFSDYHSELNMSSLELGDSALYFCASSLGGWTQGLTDTQYFGPGTRLTVL.

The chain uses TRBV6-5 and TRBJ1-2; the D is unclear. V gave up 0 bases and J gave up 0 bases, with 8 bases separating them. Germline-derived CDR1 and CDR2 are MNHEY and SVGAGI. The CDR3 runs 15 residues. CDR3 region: CASSYSPYSNYGYTF. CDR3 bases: TGTGCCAGCAGTTACTCGCCGTACTCTAACTATGGCTACACCTTC.